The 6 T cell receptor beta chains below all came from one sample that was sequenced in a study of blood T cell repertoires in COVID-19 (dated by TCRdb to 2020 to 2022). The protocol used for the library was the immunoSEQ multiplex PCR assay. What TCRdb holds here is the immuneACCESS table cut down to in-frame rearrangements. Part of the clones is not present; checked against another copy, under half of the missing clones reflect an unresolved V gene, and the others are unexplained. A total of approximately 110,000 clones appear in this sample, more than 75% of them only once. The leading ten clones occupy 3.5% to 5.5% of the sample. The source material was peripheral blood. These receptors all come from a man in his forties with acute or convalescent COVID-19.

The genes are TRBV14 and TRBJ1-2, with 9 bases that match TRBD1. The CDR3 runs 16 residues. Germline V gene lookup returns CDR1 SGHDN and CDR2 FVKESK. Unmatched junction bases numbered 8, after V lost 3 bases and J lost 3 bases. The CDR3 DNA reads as TGTGCCAGCAGCCACCACAGGGGGCGCGACGACTATGGCTACACCTTC. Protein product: CASSHHRGRDDYGYTF.

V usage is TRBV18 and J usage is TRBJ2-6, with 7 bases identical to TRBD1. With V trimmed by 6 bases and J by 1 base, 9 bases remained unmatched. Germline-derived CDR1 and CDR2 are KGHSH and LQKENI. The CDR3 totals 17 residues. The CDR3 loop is CASSPLDRPSGANVLTF. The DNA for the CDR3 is TGTGCCAGCTCTCCTTTGGACAGGCCGTCTGGGGCCAACGTCCTGACTTTC.

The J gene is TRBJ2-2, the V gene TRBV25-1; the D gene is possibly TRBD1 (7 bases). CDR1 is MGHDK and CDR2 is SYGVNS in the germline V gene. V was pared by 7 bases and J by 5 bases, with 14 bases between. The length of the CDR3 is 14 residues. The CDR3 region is CASTRQGGTGELFF. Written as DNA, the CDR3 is TGTGCCAGCACCCGACAGGGAGGTACCGGGGAGCTGTTTTTT. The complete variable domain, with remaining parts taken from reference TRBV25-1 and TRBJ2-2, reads EADIYQTPRYLVIGTGKKITLECSQTMGHDKMYWYQQDPGMELHLIHYSYGVNSTEKGDLSSESTVSRIRTEHFPLTLESARPSHTSQYLCASTRQGGTGELFFGEGSRLTVL.

CDR3 amino acids: CASSKSIARDTYRTYEQYF. For the CDR3, the DNA is TGTGCCAGCAGCAAAAGTATCGCCAGGGACACCTACAGAACCTACGAGCAGTACTTC. This chain connects TRBV21-1 to TRBJ2-7; TRBD1, the table's D call, was not compared with the DNA. TRBV21-1 is marked as a pseudogene. This CDR3 has 19 residues.

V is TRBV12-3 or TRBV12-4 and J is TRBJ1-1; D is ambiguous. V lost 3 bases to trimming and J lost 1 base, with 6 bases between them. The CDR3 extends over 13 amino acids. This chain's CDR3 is CASSLVGNTEAFF. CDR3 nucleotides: TGTGCCAGCAGTTTGGTCGGGAACACTGAAGCTTTCTTT.

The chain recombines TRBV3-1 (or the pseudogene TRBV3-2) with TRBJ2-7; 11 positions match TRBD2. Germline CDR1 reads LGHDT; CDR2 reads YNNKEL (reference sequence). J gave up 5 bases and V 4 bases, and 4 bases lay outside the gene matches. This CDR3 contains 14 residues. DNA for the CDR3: TGTGCCAGCAGCCTACTAGCGGGGGATAACGAGCAGTACTTC. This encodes CASSLLAGDNEQYF.